Presented here are 15 T cell receptor beta chains from one specimen sequenced in a study of cytomegalovirus exposure and HLA in healthy donors. PCR was performed using 60 Vbeta and 13 Jbeta primers. The table came from immunoSEQ multiplex PCR; TCRdb's copy has only in-frame clones and leaves some out. The sample has some 140,000 clones; approximately 70% are singletons. The source material was PBMCs. The receptors derive from a middle-aged woman in good health and CMV-seronegative.

The CDR3 region is CARSKNRGQPQHF. CDR3 nucleotides: TGTGCCAGAAGCAAAAACAGGGGACAGCCCCAGCATTTT. This chain connects TRBV5-3 to TRBJ1-5; 7 nucleotides align to TRBD1. Being an ORF, TRBV5-3 has a function that is uncertain. The CDR3 length is 13 residues. Trimming at V came to 4 bases and at J to 7 bases, leaving 5 bases not matched to a gene.

This rearrangement joins TRBV4-1 to TRBJ1-1, with 11 positions matching TRBD1. This CDR3 is 15 amino acids long. The junction had 5 bases not matched to a gene; V was cut back by 8 bases and J by 0 bases. Per germline, CDR1 MGHRA and CDR2 YSYEKL. CDR3 amino acids: CASRRTGGLNTEAFF. CDR3 sequence (DNA): TGCGCCAGCCGACGGACAGGGGGCTTGAACACTGAAGCTTTCTTT.

This clone was observed a few times. The chain is built from TRBV5-4 and TRBJ1-4; D possibly corresponds to TRBD1 (5 bases). Trimming removed 4 bases at V and 8 bases at J, with 12 bases between. Looked up from germline, CDR1 is SGHNT and CDR2 is YYREEE (reference sequence). This CDR3 spans 13 amino acids. The CDR3 loop is CASSDSSQEKLFF. In DNA form, the CDR3 reads TGTGCCAGCAGCGACAGTTCTCAGGAAAAACTGTTTTTT.

This clone was observed a single time. The chain uses TRBV7-8 and TRBJ1-5; 9 bases are a match to TRBD1. Losses at the gene ends were 5 bases for V and 11 bases for J; bases not matched to a gene: 13. The CDR3 has 15 amino acids. From germline, CDR1 is SGHVS and CDR2 FQNEAQ. CDR3 DNA sequence: TGTGCCAGCAGCGATACCGGGACAGGGCTCCTCGCCCAGCATTTT. It is translated as CASSDTGTGLLAQHF.

The chain is built from TRBV4-1 and TRBJ2-7, with 9 bases aligning to TRBD1. Germline-derived CDR1 and CDR2 are MGHRA and YSYEKL. The CDR3 sequence is 14 residues long. J gave up 3 bases and V 5 bases, and 5 bases lay outside the gene matches. Here the CDR3 reads CASSARDRDYEQYF. CDR3 DNA sequence: TGCGCCAGCAGCGCCCGGGACAGGGACTACGAGCAGTACTTC.

V gene TRBV5-6 combines with J gene TRBJ2-7, with TRBD2 identical over 10 bases. Looked up from germline, CDR1 is SGHDT and CDR2 is YYEEEE. Trimming took 0 bases from V and 4 from J; bases not matched to a gene: 4. The CDR3 consists of 15 residues. CDR3 coding DNA: TGTGCCAGCAGCTTGGGGACTAGCGGACTTTACGAGCAGTACTTC. Protein product: CASSLGTSGLYEQYF.

The rearrangement joins TRBV5-4 to TRBJ2-5; 8 positions agree with TRBD2. V lost 4 bases, J lost 4 bases, and 6 bases stayed unmatched. The V gene's germline CDR1 is SGHNT and CDR2 YYREEE (reference sequence). CDR3 size: 14 residues. CDR3 DNA sequence: TGTGCCAGCAGCATCTGGACTAGCCTAGAGACCCAGTACTTC. It encodes CASSIWTSLETQYF.

V gene TRBV27 combines with J gene TRBJ1-6; D not certain. Deletions cut 2 bases from V and 3 bases from J, with 11 bases between. From germline, CDR1 is MNHEY and CDR2 SMNVEV (reference sequence). The CDR3 runs to 16 residues. The chain's CDR3 is CASSLRDLSYNSPLHF. DNA of the CDR3: TGTGCCAGCAGTTTACGGGATCTTAGCTATAATTCACCCCTCCACTTT.

This clone was observed once. The chain has TRBV25-1 and TRBJ1-2; 10 bases map to TRBD1. The CDR3 runs to 16 residues. V lost 3 bases and J lost 7; bases outside the gene matches: 11. In germline, CDR1 is MGHDK, CDR2 SYGVNS. CDR3 sequence reads: CASSDWETGGPGGYTF. CDR3 DNA: TGTGCCAGCAGTGATTGGGAGACAGGGGGCCCAGGTGGCTACACCTTC.

About this clone: No conserved phenylalanine or tryptophan is present at the end of the CDR3, so a read error is the likely explanation. The DNA is left out, because the CDR3 cannot be placed on it with certainty; the CDR3 is given as TCRdb lists it. J is TRBJ2-7 and V is TRBV5-4; TRBD1 is the table's D call, not checked against the DNA. The CDR3 comprises 12 residues, both ends counted. Per the germline V gene, CDR1 is SGHNT and CDR2 is YYREEE (reference sequence). CDR3 residues: CASSFGRGRAQL.

V and J are TRBV6-6 and TRBJ2-1; 8 bases line up with TRBD2. Germline V gives CDR1 MNHNY, CDR2 SVGAGI (reference sequence). This CDR3 is 14 amino acids long. J gave up 7 bases and V 4 bases, and 6 bases lay outside the gene matches. Written as DNA, the CDR3 is TGTGCCAGCAGTTTGGGACTAGGCGGGAATGAGCAGTTCTTC. Translated: CASSLGLGGNEQFF.

The gene calls are TRBV5-1 and TRBJ1-1, with 7 bases aligning to TRBD1. Trimming took 0 bases from V and 8 from J; bases not matched to a gene: 13. The length of the CDR3 is 16 residues. Germline-derived CDR1 and CDR2 are SGHRS and YFSETQ. The DNA of the CDR3 is TGCGCCAGCAGCTTGGCGATTGGGACAGATAAATTCGAAGCTTTCTTT. It codes for CASSLAIGTDKFEAFF. The full variable domain, completed using reference TRBV5-1 and TRBJ1-1, is KAGVTQTPRYLIKTRGQQVTLSCSPISGHRSVSWYQQTPGQGLQFLFEYFSETQRNKGNFPGRFSGRQFSNSRSEMNVSTLELGDSALYLCASSLAIGTDKFEAFFGQGTRLTVV.

V and J are TRBV7-3 and TRBJ2-1; D possibly corresponds to TRBD1 (6 bases). The germline CDR1 and CDR2 sequences are SGHTA and FQGTGA. The V gene lost 4 bases and the J gene lost 6 bases, with 19 bases spanning the gap. The CDR3 is 16 amino acids. The DNA for the CDR3 is TGTGCCAGCAGCTCCCCGGGCCGACAGGCCTCCAATGAGCAGTTCTTC. Protein product: CASSSPGRQASNEQFF.

This chain connects TRBV5-1 to TRBJ1-5, with TRBD1 as a possible D gene (6 bases). V was trimmed by 1 base and J by 6 bases, leaving 14 bases between them. CDR3 size: 15 residues. Germline V gene sequence: CDR1 SGHRS, CDR2 YFSETQ. The CDR3 DNA reads TGCGCCAGCAGCTTGTCAGGGGAAGGTGGTCAGCCCCAGCATTTT. Protein sequence: CASSLSGEGGQPQHF.

This chain links TRBV2 with TRBJ1-1; 10 bases fit TRBD1. Germline V lookup: CDR1 SNHLY, CDR2 FYNNEI. V was clipped by 6 bases and J by 4 bases; unmatched bases: 5. This CDR3 region has 14 residues. The CDR3 bases are TGTGCCAGCAGAGGGACAGGGGCGGGCACTGAAGCTTTCTTT. Translated: CASRGTGAGTEAFF.